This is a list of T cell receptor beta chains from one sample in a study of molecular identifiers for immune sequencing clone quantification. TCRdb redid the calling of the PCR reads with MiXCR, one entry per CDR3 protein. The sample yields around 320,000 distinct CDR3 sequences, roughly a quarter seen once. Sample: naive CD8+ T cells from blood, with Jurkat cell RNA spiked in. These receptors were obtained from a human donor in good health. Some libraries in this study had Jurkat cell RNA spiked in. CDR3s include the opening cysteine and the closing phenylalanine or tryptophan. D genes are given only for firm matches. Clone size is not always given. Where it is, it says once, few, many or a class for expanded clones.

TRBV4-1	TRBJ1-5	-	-	CASSQAATYSNQPQHF	TGCGCCAGCAGCCAAGCCGCAACGTATAGCAATCAGCCCCAGCATTTT
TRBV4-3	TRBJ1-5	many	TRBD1	CASSQEVYRGLMSQPQHF	TGCGCCAGCAGCCAAGAAGTGTACAGGGGGCTCATGAGTCAGCCCCAGCATTTT
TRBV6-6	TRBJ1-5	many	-	CASSTPVPDGGYSNQPQHF	TGTGCCAGCAGCACACCCGTGCCCGATGGGGGATATAGCAATCAGCCCCAGCATTTT
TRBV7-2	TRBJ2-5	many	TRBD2	CASSTGTSGQETQYF	TGTGCCAGCAGCACCGGGACTAGCGGCCAAGAGACCCAGTACTTC
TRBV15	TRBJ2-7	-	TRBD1	CATSRYPGDRGLEQYF	TGTGCCACCAGCAGGTACCCGGGAGACAGGGGGCTCGAGCAGTACTTC
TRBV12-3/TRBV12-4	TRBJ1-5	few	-	CASSAVEGDQPQHF	TGTGCCAGCAGTGCCGTGGAGGGTGACCAGCCCCAGCATTTT
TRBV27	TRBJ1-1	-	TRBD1	CASSLRDRGTAEAFF	TGTGCCAGCAGTTTGCGGGACAGGGGGACAGCTGAAGCTTTCTTT
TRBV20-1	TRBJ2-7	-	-	CSARQGSSYEQYF	TGCAGTGCTAGGCAGGGGAGCTCCTACGAGCAGTACTTC
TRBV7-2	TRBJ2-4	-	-	CASSGTEDLAKNIQYF	TGTGCCAGTTCCGGGACGGAAGATCTAGCCAAAAACATTCAGTACTTC
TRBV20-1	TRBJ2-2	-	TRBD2	CSARPIAGPTGELFF	TGCAGTGCTAGACCCATAGCGGGGCCGACCGGGGAGCTGTTTTTT
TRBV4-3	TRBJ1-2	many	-	CASSQWTAQKLYGYTF	TGCGCCAGCAGCCAATGGACGGCCCAGAAACTCTATGGCTACACCTTC
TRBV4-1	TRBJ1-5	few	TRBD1	CASSQGVGTGGFQPQHF	TGCGCCAGCAGCCAAGGGGTCGGGACAGGGGGCTTTCAGCCCCAGCATTTT
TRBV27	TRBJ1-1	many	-	CASNLRGGATEAFF	TGTGCCAGCAATCTTAGGGGGGGGGCCACTGAAGCTTTCTTT
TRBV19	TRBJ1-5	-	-	CASSISEYSNQPQHF	TGTGCCAGTAGTATCTCGGAATATAGCAATCAGCCCCAGCATTTT
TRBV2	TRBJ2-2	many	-	CASIIETGTGELFF	TGTGCCAGCATCATAGAAACAGGGACCGGGGAGCTGTTTTTT
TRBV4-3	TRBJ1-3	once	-	CASSQADDTIFF	TGCGCCAGCAGCCAAGCGGATGACACCATATTTTTT
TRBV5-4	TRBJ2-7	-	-	CASSESMDVSYEQYF	TGTGCCAGCAGCGAGAGTATGGATGTCTCATACGAGCAGTACTTC
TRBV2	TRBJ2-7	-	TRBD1	CASSEYRDRSSYEQYF	TGTGCCAGCAGTGAATACCGGGACAGGAGCTCCTACGAGCAGTACTTC